What follows describes a single T cell receptor beta chain. These data come from a study of blood T cell repertoires in COVID-19. Study as a whole: PBMCs, B-cell-depleted T cells, or T cells were the source of the cDNA or gDNA that made up the material.

In the original processing: Cell counts per sample came from amplifying reference gene primers. Profiling relied on immunoSEQ multiplex PCR, and the TCRdb table lists in-frame clones only, not all of them. The DNA was the basis for D and trimming; V, J and clone size are from that table. Of about 160,000 clones in the sample, more than 75% were seen once. Germline V CDR1 and CDR2: MDHEN, SYDVKM. V was clipped by 6 bases and J by 2 bases, with 9 bases between them. The length of the CDR3 is 13 residues. V usage is TRBV28 and J usage is TRBJ2-3, with D maybe TRBD2 (5 bases). The sequence was obtained from a man aged 65 to 85 with acute or convalescent COVID-19. Sequenced: peripheral blood. The CDR3 sequence: CASSQAVTDTQYF. The DNA for the CDR3 is TGTGCCAGCAGCCAAGCGGTCACAGATACGCAGTATTTT.